The 28 T cell receptor beta chains given below trace back to one sample, sequenced in a study of cytomegalovirus exposure and HLA in healthy donors. PCR used 60 Vbeta primers and 13 Jbeta primers. Here immunoSEQ multiplex PCR was the method, and the copy in TCRdb shows in-frame clones only, minus some. The sample shows around 140,000 clones, roughly 70% of them seen only once. Sequencing was carried out using PBMCs. The source of these receptors is a man under 40 in good health and CMV-seronegative.

The J gene is TRBJ2-1, the V gene TRBV27, with a weak D call TRBD2 (5 bases). V was cut by 3 bases and J by 0 bases, with 15 bases left in between. The CDR3 runs to 17 residues. The germline gives CDR1 MNHEY, CDR2 SMNVEV (reference sequence). The CDR3 region is CASSLVSGSSSYNEQFF. The CDR3 DNA reads TGTGCCAGCAGTTTGGTATCGGGGTCAAGCTCCTACAATGAGCAGTTCTTC.

V usage is TRBV6-5 and J usage is TRBJ1-1; D gene ambiguous. The germline V gene has CDR1 MNHEY and CDR2 SVGAGI. V was clipped by 3 bases and J by 0 bases, with 11 bases between them. The CDR3 consists of 15 residues. The DNA for the CDR3 is TGTGCCAGCAGTTATCCGGAGGAATTGAACACTGAAGCTTTCTTT. The encoded protein is CASSYPEELNTEAFF.

The rearrangement uses TRBV4-1 and TRBJ2-7; 8 bases align to TRBD2. Germline-derived CDR1 and CDR2 are MGHRA and YSYEKL. The CDR3 length is 15 residues. The J segment lost 3 bases and the V segment lost 0 bases, leaving 4 bases of the junction unmatched. The DNA of the CDR3 is TGCGCCAGCAGCCAAGAGGGGCTAGCGGGCTACGAGCAGTACTTC. Translated: CASSQEGLAGYEQYF.

The V call is TRBV5-1, the J call TRBJ1-2; 8 nucleotides line up with TRBD1. Germline CDR1 SGHRS, CDR2 YFSETQ. The CDR3 loop spans 14 amino acids. The junction had 1 base not matched to a gene; V was cut back by 3 bases and J by 0 bases. CDR3 protein: CASSSGGPNYGYTF. As DNA, the CDR3 is TGCGCCAGCAGCTCAGGGGGCCCTAACTATGGCTACACCTTC.

There are a few counts of this clone. V is TRBV2 and J is TRBJ1-5; 7 bases agree with TRBD1. Germline CDR1 reads SNHLY; CDR2 reads FYNNEI. CDR3 length: 15 residues. Trimming at V came to 6 bases and at J to 2 bases, leaving 7 bases not matched to a gene. The CDR3 DNA is TGTGCCAGCAGGGCCGTAAGGGGGCGCAATCAGCCCCAGCATTTT. Translating gives CASRAVRGRNQPQHF.

The chain is built from TRBV10-2 and TRBJ2-5; D gene uncertain. Germline V CDR1 and CDR2: WSHSY, SAAADI. V was shortened by 4 bases and J by 5 bases, with 11 bases between the two germline ends. CDR3 length equals 13 residues. In DNA form, the CDR3 reads TGCGCCAGCAGTGGCGATAGATGGGAGACCCAGTACTTC. This codes for CASSGDRWETQYF.

The chain uses TRBV14 and TRBJ2-7, with a weak D call TRBD2 (6 bases). The CDR3 extends over 15 amino acids. The V end was cut by 0 bases, the J end by 5 bases, with 14 bases between. Germline CDR1 and CDR2: SGHDN and FVKESK. This CDR3 is CASSQEGTGVDEQYF. The CDR3 coding sequence is TGTGCCAGCAGCCAAGAAGGGACGGGGGTAGACGAGCAGTACTTC.

DNA of the CDR3: TGTGCCAGCTCGCAGATGCGGGGCGGAAATGAAAAACTGTTTTTT. As protein: CASSQMRGGNEKLFF. The chain uses TRBV18 and TRBJ1-4, with a possible D match to TRBD1 (5 bases). Germline V gives CDR1 KGHSH, CDR2 LQKENI. There are 15 residues in the CDR3. Trimming left V 6 bases short and J 5 bases short, with 16 bases between.

The chain recombines TRBV28 with TRBJ1-2; possible D gene TRBD1, 6 bases. The CDR3 runs to 11 residues. Germline V gene sequence: CDR1 MDHEN, CDR2 SYDVKM. V was shortened by 3 bases and J by 8 bases, with 7 bases between the two germline ends. The CDR3 DNA is TGTGCCAGCAGTTTTAGGGGGGGCTACACCTTC. This sequence encodes CASSFRGGYTF.

The chain combines TRBV6-6 with TRBJ1-1, with 8 bases lining up with TRBD1. CDR3 length: 13 amino acids. V lost 11 bases, J lost 1 base, and 6 bases stayed unmatched. Germline V gene lookup returns CDR1 MNHNY and CDR2 SVGAGI (reference sequence). The CDR3 DNA is TGTGCCGCCTGGGACAGGCGGAACACTGAAGCTTTCTTT. Translating gives CAAWDRRNTEAFF.

The chain couples TRBV5-4 to TRBJ1-1, with a weak D call TRBD1 (5 bases). The CDR3 contains 16 residues. Germline assignment: CDR1 SGHNT and CDR2 YYREEE (reference sequence). V lost 4 bases and J 1 base, leaving 17 bases between the germline ends. The CDR3 DNA is TGTGCCAGCAGCCCGGACCCAGGGAGGGGGAACACTGAAGCTTTCTTT. Its protein product is CASSPDPGRGNTEAFF.

The V and J genes are TRBV7-6 and TRBJ2-7; D is perhaps TRBD2 (7 bases). Between the trimmed V and J ends, which lost 1 base and 2 bases, there was a span of 12 bases. CDR1 is SGHVS, CDR2 FNYEAQ, per germline. The CDR3 length is 15 residues. CDR3 bases: TGTGCCAGCAGCTTAGATGAGGGGGGGACCTACGAGCAGTACTTC. It translates to CASSLDEGGTYEQYF.

This CDR3 is CAWSSGTMRDTQYF. CDR3 sequence (DNA): TGTGCCTGGAGCAGTGGAACTATGCGAGATACGCAGTATTTT. The chain links TRBV30 to TRBJ2-3; D remains unclear. Per germline, CDR1 GTSNPN and CDR2 SVGIG (reference sequence). V lost 3 bases and J lost 5, with 15 bases in between. This CDR3 is 14 amino acids long. Full variable domain (remainder filled in from reference TRBV30 and TRBJ2-3): SQTIHQWPATLVQPVGSPLSLECTVEGTSNPNLYWYRQAAGRGLQLLFYSVGIGQISSEVPQNLSASRPQDRQFILSSKKLLLSDSGFYLCAWSSGTMRDTQYFGPGTRLTVL.

The rearrangement links TRBV29-1 to TRBJ1-5, with D perhaps matching TRBD1 (6 bases). V lost 4 bases to trimming and J lost 0 bases, with 7 bases between them. Germline values: CDR1 SQVTM, CDR2 ANQGSEA. The CDR3 totals 13 residues. CDR3 loop: CSVGQDSNQPQHF. In nucleotides, the CDR3 is TGCAGCGTTGGACAGGATAGCAATCAGCCCCAGCATTTT.

The chain carries TRBV5-1 and TRBJ1-1, with 9 bases identical to TRBD1. From germline, CDR1 is SGHRS and CDR2 YFSETQ. The V gene end was trimmed by 4 bases and the J gene end by 3 bases; junction bases not matched to a gene: 4. CDR3 length: 14 residues. The CDR3 is CASSVGDRDTEAFF. CDR3 DNA sequence: TGCGCCAGCAGCGTGGGGGACAGGGACACTGAAGCTTTCTTT. The full variable domain, rest sourced from reference TRBV5-1 and TRBJ1-1, is KAGVTQTPRYLIKTRGQQVTLSCSPISGHRSVSWYQQTPGQGLQFLFEYFSETQRNKGNFPGRFSGRQFSNSRSEMNVSTLELGDSALYLCASSVGDRDTEAFFGQGTRLTVV.

This clone has only a few counts. V and J are TRBV7-8 and TRBJ1-2; D might be TRBD1 (6 bases). The CDR3 runs to 15 residues. Germline CDR1 reads SGHVS; CDR2 reads FQNEAQ. V lost 2 bases to trimming and J lost 5 bases, with 15 bases between them. CDR3 sequence: CASSLNRGGGYGYTF. In DNA form, the CDR3 reads TGTGCCAGCAGCTTAAATCGGGGAGGGGGATATGGCTACACCTTC.

The chain carries TRBV6-5 and TRBJ1-1, with 8 positions matching TRBD1. CDR1 is MNHEY, CDR2 SVGAGI, per germline. J lost 3 bases, V lost 6 bases, and 9 bases had no gene match. The CDR3 has 15 residues. The CDR3 loop is CASSKGQGLYTEAFF. The CDR3 DNA sequence: TGTGCCAGCAGCAAAGGACAGGGTTTGTACACTGAAGCTTTCTTT.

Remarks on this clone: A junction boundary mismatches the germline segment, possibly from a read error. The rearrangement joins TRBV5-1 to TRBJ2-4; D gene unclear. CDR3 size: 17 residues. Looked up from germline, CDR1 is SGHRS and CDR2 is YFSETQ. The CDR3 DNA is TGCGCCAGCAGGTGGATCAGCCAGGTGGAAGCCAAAAACAGTCAGTACTTC. Protein sequence: CASRWISQVEAKNSQYF. The whole variable domain, remainder taken from reference TRBV5-1 and TRBJ2-4, is KAGVTQTPRYLIKTRGQQVTLSCSPISGHRSVSWYQQTPGQGLQFLFEYFSETQRNKGNFPGRFSGRQFSNSRSEMNVSTLELGDSALYLCASRWISQVEAKNSQYFGAGTRLSVL.

The chain recombines TRBV6-1 with TRBJ2-7, with D possibly being TRBD1 (6 bases). The length of the CDR3 is 14 residues. V was shortened by 6 bases and J by 3 bases, with 15 bases between the two germline ends. In germline, CDR1 is MNHNS, CDR2 SASEGT. The CDR3, as DNA: TGTGCCAGCAGAAACAGGGCGCTCGGCTACGAGCAGTACTTC. It is translated as CASRNRALGYEQYF.

V gene TRBV4-1 combines with J gene TRBJ2-7, with 13 bases fitting TRBD2. V gave up 2 bases and J gave up 6 bases; unmatched junction bases: 7. The CDR3 spans 16 residues. Germline V gives CDR1 MGHRA, CDR2 YSYEKL. CDR3: CASSQPLLAGGGEQYF. As DNA, the CDR3 is TGCGCCAGCAGCCAACCCCTACTAGCGGGAGGGGGCGAGCAGTACTTC.

The CDR3 nucleotides read TGTGCCACCAGCCGACAGGGTAACTATGGCTACACCTTC. This codes for CATSRQGNYGYTF. The rearrangement uses TRBV15 and TRBJ1-2; 7 nucleotides match TRBD1. The CDR3 runs 13 residues. The V gene's germline CDR1 is LNHNV and CDR2 YYDKDF (reference sequence). V was clipped by 5 bases and J by 1 base; unmatched bases: 1. The complete variable domain, with remaining parts taken from reference TRBV15 and TRBJ1-2, reads DAMVIQNPRYQVTQFGKPVTLSCSQTLNHNVMYWYQQKSSQAPKLLFHYYDKDFNNEADTPDNFQSRRPNTSFCFLDIRSPGLGDTAMYLCATSRQGNYGYTFGSGTRLTVV.

The chain carries TRBV19 and TRBJ1-2; D remains unclear. CDR3 length equals 14 residues. CDR1 and CDR2 from the germline V gene are LNHDA and SQIVND (reference sequence). V shed 2 bases and J shed 3 bases, with 10 bases lying between them. The CDR3 DNA reads TGTGCCAGTAGTATATATCACGGGGACTATGGCTACACCTTC. It is translated as CASSIYHGDYGYTF.

In its sample, this clone was seen a few times. The chain joins TRBV21-1 to TRBJ2-3; the table's D call of TRBD2 was not tested on the DNA. TRBV21-1 is a listed pseudogene. The length of the CDR3 is 19 residues. This chain's CDR3 is CASSTGPGLAGGRTDTQYF. CDR3 DNA sequence: TGTGCCAGCTCAACGGGTCCGGGACTAGCGGGAGGGCGCACAGATACGCAGTATTTT.

V usage is TRBV21-1 and J usage is TRBJ1-2; the table calls TRBD1, which could not be checked here. TRBV21-1 is classified as a pseudogene. The CDR3 contains 15 residues. The CDR3 region is CASNGQGRFNYGYTF. DNA of the CDR3: TGTGCCAGCAACGGACAGGGACGGTTTAACTATGGCTACACCTTC.

V and J are TRBV28 and TRBJ1-3; D is perhaps TRBD1 (5 bases). Trimming pared 2 bases from V and 0 bases from J, leaving 8 bases between. Germline values: CDR1 MDHEN, CDR2 SYDVKM. This CDR3 is built from 15 residues. The CDR3 sequence: CASSLGAVSGNTIYF. The DNA for the CDR3 is TGTGCCAGCAGTTTAGGGGCAGTCTCTGGAAACACCATATATTTT.

V gene TRBV10-1 combines with J gene TRBJ2-1, with 7 bases aligning to TRBD2. The CDR3 sequence is 13 residues long. The V and J ends lost 4 bases and 8 bases, in that order; junction bases with no gene match: 5. The V gene's germline CDR1 is WNHNN and CDR2 SYGVQD (reference sequence). The CDR3 coding sequence is TGCGCCAGCAGTGGCGGGAGTAAGGATGAGCAGTTCTTC. Amino acids: CASSGGSKDEQFF.

The chain joins TRBV9 to TRBJ2-1, with 14 bases fitting TRBD2. The CDR3 runs to 17 residues. Germline-derived CDR1 and CDR2 are SGDLS and YYNGEE. The V segment lost 6 bases and the J segment 9 bases; nucleotides outside the gene matches: 14. The CDR3 DNA reads as TGTGCCAGCACACGATCCGGGACTAGCGGGAGTGTTGGTGAGCAGTTCTTC. Translated, it gives CASTRSGTSGSVGEQFF.

The chain joins TRBV28 to TRBJ1-1; 11 positions match TRBD1. Germline V gene data show CDR1 as MDHEN and CDR2 as SYDVKM. The V gene end was trimmed by 0 bases and the J gene end by 3 bases; junction bases not matched to a gene: 3. This CDR3 comprises 16 residues. The CDR3 spells CASSLWWDRGDTEAFF. The CDR3 DNA reads as TGTGCCAGCAGTTTATGGTGGGACAGGGGGGACACTGAAGCTTTCTTT.